Shown below are 19 T cell receptor beta chains from a single sample sequenced in a study of CD8+CD57+ T cells in acquired aplastic anemia. According to the study, genomic DNA was the template for TCR beta VDJ and CDR3 profiling. TCRdb re-called the reads through MiXCR, storing one row per CDR3 protein. The sample holds 250,000 to 300,000 distinct CDR3 sequences, roughly 50% seen once. Material: sorted CD4+, CD8+, or CD8+CD57+ T cells (not recorded which) from PBMCs. All receptors come from a human donor with severe aplastic anemia or a healthy control (not recorded which).

This clonotype was observed at least ten times. The CDR3 sequence: CSATRGLANYGYTF. The CDR3 nucleotides are TGCAGTGCTACCCGGGGATTGGCTAACTATGGCTACACCTTC. The chain carries TRBV20-1 and TRBJ1-2; the D is unclear. Trimming removed 4 bases at V and 0 bases at J, with 12 bases between. This CDR3 region has 14 residues. Germline V gives CDR1 DFQATT, CDR2 SNEGSKA (reference sequence).

Points on this clonotype: The germline gene is not matched at one end of the junction; a read error may be the cause. CDR3 sequence: CRARQRFYEQYF. The CDR3 DNA reads TGCCGTGCTAGACAAAGGTTCTACGAGCAGTACTTC. The J gene is TRBJ2-7, the V gene TRBV20-1; no firm D call. The CDR3 consists of 12 residues. CDR1 is DFQATT, CDR2 SNEGSKA, per germline (reference sequence).

V usage is TRBV10-2 and J usage is TRBJ2-3; 11 positions agree with TRBD2. With 6 bases clipped from V and 4 bases from J, the junction kept 15 bases outside the gene matches. In germline, CDR1 is WSHSY, CDR2 SAAADI. This CDR3 is 18 amino acids long. CDR3 region: CASRQPGLAGGTADTQYF. The CDR3 region has the DNA TGCGCCAGCAGGCAACCGGGGCTAGCGGGGGGAACCGCAGATACGCAGTATTTT.

A remark on this clonotype: Germline is not matched at one junction end, which may reflect a read error. This sequence joins TRBV4-1 and TRBJ1-1, with D unclear. CDR3 length: 15 amino acids. Germline CDR1 MGHRA, CDR2 YSYEKL. The CDR3 sequence: CASSTETGVNTEAFF. Written as DNA, the CDR3 is TGTGCCAGCAGCACAGAAACTGGCGTGAACACTGAAGCTTTCTTT.

This clonotype was counted a few times. The chain recombines TRBV25-1 with TRBJ1-1; the D is unclear. Germline lookup yields CDR1 MGHDK and CDR2 SYGVNS. V shed 1 base and J shed 3 bases, with 6 bases lying between them. This CDR3 is 13 amino acids long. CDR3 in DNA: TGTGCCAGCAGTGAATTGGTAGACACTGAAGCTTTCTTT. Its translation is CASSELVDTEAFF.

The rearrangement joins TRBV20-1 to TRBJ2-7, with TRBD2 identical over 7 bases. The CDR3 runs 13 residues. Germline CDR1 is DFQATT and CDR2 is SNEGSKA (reference sequence). Trimming removed 5 bases from V and 3 bases from J; junction bases left unmatched: 7. CDR3 protein: CSASTSADYEQYF. The CDR3 region has the DNA TGCAGTGCTTCAACTAGCGCCGACTACGAGCAGTACTTC.

This clonotype showed up many times. The chain has TRBV6-5 and TRBJ1-2; D gene unclear. The germline gives CDR1 MNHEY, CDR2 SVGAGI. V gave up 2 bases and J gave up 4 bases, with 11 bases separating them. The CDR3 contains 14 residues. Here the CDR3 DNA reads TGTGCCAGCAGTTACGCGCAGGCTAGCTATGGCTACACCTTC. Protein sequence: CASSYAQASYGYTF.

The chain employs TRBV14 and TRBJ1-6, with D hard to call. This CDR3 has 14 residues. Germline loops: CDR1 SGHDN, CDR2 FVKESK. V shed 3 bases and J shed 6 bases, with 9 bases lying between them. CDR3 loop: CASSHSGLNSPLHF. The DNA of the CDR3 is TGTGCCAGCAGCCACAGCGGGCTTAATTCACCCCTCCACTTT.

This sequence joins TRBV29-1 and TRBJ2-1, with 10 bases identical to TRBD2. This CDR3 contains 15 residues. V lost 0 bases to trimming and J lost 6 bases; unmatched junction nucleotides: 5. Germline lookup yields CDR1 SQVTM and CDR2 ANQGSEA. CDR3 bases: TGCAGCGTTGAAGAGGGGCTAGCGGGAGTCAATGAGCAGTTCTTC. Translated, it gives CSVEEGLAGVNEQFF.

The CDR3 spells CAWSLNTGELFF. In DNA, the CDR3 is TGTGCCTGGAGTCTTAACACCGGGGAGCTGTTTTTT. V gene TRBV30 combines with J gene TRBJ2-2; D ambiguous. The ends were cut back, 2 bases at V and 2 bases at J, with 3 bases in the middle. Germline V gives CDR1 GTSNPN, CDR2 SVGIG (reference sequence). This CDR3 contains 12 residues. Together with reference TRBV30 and TRBJ2-2, the CDR3 gives the full variable domain: SQTIHQWPATLVQPVGSPLSLECTVEGTSNPNLYWYRQAAGRGLQLLFYSVGIGQISSEVPQNLSASRPQDRQFILSSKKLLLSDSGFYLCAWSLNTGELFFGEGSRLTVL.

V is TRBV6-2 or TRBV6-3 and J is TRBJ2-1; possible D gene TRBD1, 5 bases. Trimming took 0 bases from V and 6 from J, leaving 21 bases between them. Germline V lookup: CDR1 MNHEY, CDR2 SVGEGT. CDR3 length: 18 residues. CDR3 nucleotide sequence: TGTGCCAGCAGTTACTCGACTTTTGGGCAGGGATATAGCAATGAGCAGTTCTTC. Its protein is CASSYSTFGQGYSNEQFF.

This clonotype showed up many times. The gene calls are TRBV2 and TRBJ2-1; TRBD2 might be the D (6 bases). Trimming stripped 7 bases from V and 4 bases from J, with 17 bases between. The germline V gene encodes CDR1 SNHLY and CDR2 FYNNEI. The CDR3 runs to 15 residues. Here the CDR3 DNA reads TGTGCCAGCACCTCCCAAGGAGGGCAATACAATGAGCAGTTCTTC. Encoded protein: CASTSQGGQYNEQFF.

V and J are TRBV4-2 and TRBJ1-4, with 7 bases lining up with TRBD1. The CDR3 runs 16 residues. The trim removed 1 base at V and 1 base at J, leaving 3 bases unmatched. Germline lookup yields CDR1 LGHNA and CDR2 YNFKEQ. CDR3 protein: CASSQATGETNEKLFF. The CDR3 coding sequence is TGTGCCAGCAGCCAAGCCACAGGGGAAACTAATGAAAAACTGTTTTTT.

This clonotype has only a few counts. The chain combines TRBV3-2 with TRBJ1-3; the table's D call, TRBD1, was not checked against the DNA. TRBV3-2 is a listed pseudogene. This CDR3 contains 17 residues. CDR3 amino acids: CASSQDQGLISGNTIYF. The DNA for the CDR3 is TGTGCCAGCAGCCAAGATCAGGGGCTAATCTCTGGAAACACCATATATTTT.

In this sample, this clonotype turned up once. The chain couples TRBV6-6 to TRBJ2-5; D is undetermined. With 6 bases removed from V and 7 bases from J, the gap between germline ends came to 12 bases. The CDR3 extends over 12 amino acids. Germline CDR1 MNHNY, CDR2 SVGAGI (reference sequence). CDR3 DNA: TGTGCCAGCAGCGAAGAATTCCTGACCCAGTACTTC. Amino acids: CASSEEFLTQYF.

This clonotype has just a few counts. This chain links TRBV4-3 with TRBJ2-2, with 8 bases aligning to TRBD1. After removal of 5 bases from V and 4 bases from J, the junction contained 3 bases not matched to a gene. The CDR3 totals 14 residues. Per germline, CDR1 LGHNA and CDR2 YSLEER. As DNA, the CDR3 is TGCGCCAGCAGCTTTGGACAGGGCACCGGGGAGCTGTTTTTT. It is translated as CASSFGQGTGELFF.

This clonotype was detected ten times or more. The chain is built from TRBV14 and TRBJ1-2; no definite D call. The CDR3 is 12 amino acids. V gave up 1 base and J gave up 8 bases, with 8 bases separating them. Germline-derived CDR1 and CDR2 are SGHDN and FVKESK. Here the CDR3 reads CASSQGTVGYTF. The CDR3 DNA follows: TGTGCCAGCAGCCAAGGTACAGTCGGCTACACCTTC.

This clonotype was picked up one time. This sequence joins TRBV20-1 and TRBJ2-7; a weak D match, TRBD2 (7 bases). Per the germline V gene, CDR1 is DFQATT and CDR2 is SNEGSKA (reference sequence). With 3 bases removed from V and 7 bases from J, the gap between germline ends came to 16 bases. The CDR3 sequence is 13 residues long. This chain's CDR3 is CSASAGAPGEQYF. In nucleotides, the CDR3 is TGCAGTGCTAGTGCGGGGGCCCCCGGGGAGCAGTACTTC.

The genes are TRBV7-8 and TRBJ2-4; TRBD2 aligns across 8 bases. V gave up 4 bases and J gave up 7 bases; unmatched junction bases: 6. This CDR3 is built from 14 residues. Germline assignment: CDR1 SGHVS and CDR2 FQNEAQ. This CDR3 is CASSSYGGANIQYF. CDR3 in DNA: TGTGCCAGCAGCTCCTACGGGGGGGCGAACATTCAGTACTTC. Full variable domain (remainder filled in from reference TRBV7-8 and TRBJ2-4): GAGVSQSPRYKVAKRGQDVALRCDPISGHVSLFWYQQALGQGPEFLTYFQNEAQLDKSGLPSDRFFAERPEGSVSTLKIQRTQQEDSAVYLCASSSYGGANIQYFGAGTRLSVL.